Listed here is a single TCR beta chain. J lost 4 bases, V lost 4 bases, and 8 bases had no gene match. The CDR3 spans 15 residues. Germline values: CDR1 SGHNT, CDR2 YYREEE (reference sequence). The protocol was immunoSEQ multiplex PCR, while the TCRdb copy is restricted to in-frame clones and leaves out a portion. The data contain approximately 300,000 clones, around 90% of them singletons. The data were obtained in a study of blood T cell repertoires in COVID-19. Enrollment of patients from Seattle took place during active infection, with longitudinal follow-up. This clonotype was obtained from a young woman with COVID-19, enrolled during active disease. Sequencing input: peripheral blood. The chain has TRBV5-4 and TRBJ1-2; TRBD1 matches 9 bases. CDR3 in DNA: TGTGCCAGCAGCCTGGGACAGGGCTCCATCTATGGCTACACCTTC. Protein product: CASSLGQGSIYGYTF.